Listed below are T cell receptor beta chains from one sample, sequenced in a study of blood T cell repertoires in COVID-19. The protocol was immunoSEQ multiplex PCR, while the TCRdb copy is restricted to in-frame clones and leaves out a portion. The sample has roughly 190,000 clones, 70% to 85% seen once; the top ten hold 3.2%. The specimen sequenced was PBMCs or T cells enriched from blood (not recorded which). The source of these receptors is a woman aged 30 to 39 who had recovered from COVID-19. Both conserved end residues are part of each CDR3. The order of the fields is CDR3 protein, CDR3 DNA, V gene, D gene, clone size, J gene. The D gene is left open where the match is weak. Expanded clones are given a class, and other clones once, few, many or no size at all.

CDR3: CASSQGLAGGDEQFF
DNA: TGTGCCAGCAGCCAGGGACTAGCGGGGGGGGATGAGCAGTTCTTC
V: TRBV3-1/TRBV3-2
D: TRBD2
size: -
J: TRBJ2-1

CDR3: CASSLPGHSPNEKLFF
DNA: TGTGCCAGCAGTCTGCCAGGACATTCGCCTAATGAAAAACTGTTTTTT
V: TRBV28
D: -
size: few
J: TRBJ1-4

CDR3: CASSKAGTSGRVRSYEQYF
DNA: TGTGCCAGCAGCAAAGCAGGGACTAGCGGGAGGGTCCGCTCCTACGAGCAGTACTTC
V: TRBV21-1
D: -
size: -
J: TRBJ2-7

CDR3: CASSRWGLNQPQHF
DNA: TGTGCCAGCAGCCGCTGGGGACTGAATCAGCCCCAGCATTTT
V: TRBV5-8
D: -
size: -
J: TRBJ1-5

CDR3: CASSRQGAGNTEAFF
DNA: TGTGCCAGCAGTCGACAGGGGGCGGGGAACACTGAAGCTTTCTTT
V: TRBV2
D: TRBD1
size: -
J: TRBJ1-1

CDR3: CASSREPASYTIYF
DNA: TGTGCCAGCAGCCGGGAGCCGGCCTCGTACACCATATATTTT
V: TRBV7-2
D: -
size: -
J: TRBJ1-3

CDR3: CASTLAGISTDTQYF
DNA: TGTGCCAGCACACTAGCGGGGATTAGCACAGATACGCAGTATTTT
V: TRBV27
D: TRBD2
size: -
J: TRBJ2-3

CDR3: CATSRDPRSYNEQFF
DNA: TGTGCCACCAGCAGAGACCCCCGCTCCTACAATGAGCAGTTCTTC
V: TRBV15
D: -
size: -
J: TRBJ2-1

CDR3: CASSLSGLEAFF
DNA: TGTGCCAGCAGTCTCTCGGGACTTGAAGCTTTCTTT
V: TRBV6-1
D: -
size: -
J: TRBJ1-1

CDR3: CASSLALAGDTQYF
DNA: TGCGCCAGCAGCTTGGCCCTAGCAGGCGATACGCAGTATTTT
V: TRBV5-1
D: -
size: -
J: TRBJ2-3

CDR3: CASSENRGRYNEQFF
DNA: TGTGCCAGCAGTGAGAACAGGGGGCGTTACAATGAGCAGTTCTTC
V: TRBV2
D: TRBD1
size: -
J: TRBJ2-1

CDR3: CASSLLAGDTQYF
DNA: TGTGCCAGCAGTTTACTAGCGGGAGATACGCAGTATTTT
V: TRBV28
D: TRBD2
size: -
J: TRBJ2-3

CDR3: CASSPEREGGTEAFF
DNA: TGCGCCAGCAGCCCAGAACGTGAGGGAGGGACTGAAGCTTTCTTT
V: TRBV4-1
D: -
size: -
J: TRBJ1-1

CDR3: CASSLGADNNEQFF
DNA: TGTGCCAGCAGTTTGGGGGCAGATAACAATGAGCAGTTCTTC
V: TRBV5-4
D: -
size: -
J: TRBJ2-1